Listed here are 30 T cell receptor beta chains from one sample, sequenced in a study of shared clonotypes between healthy human individuals. The repertoire was sequenced with immunoSEQ multiplex PCR; TCRdb's copy has only in-frame clones and lacks some. The sample has roughly 2.2 million clones, around 90% seen once. The sample comprised naive CD4+ T cells from PBMCs. Described subset: CD45RA+ positively selected. The source of these receptors is a man younger than 30 in good health. Some clones in this sample may be carry-over from other donors' samples.

V gene TRBV29-1 combines with J gene TRBJ1-1; 7 positions match TRBD1. The CDR3 has 13 amino acids. The germline gives CDR1 SQVTM, CDR2 ANQGSEA. V trimming: 7 bases; J trimming: 0 bases; junction bases outside the gene matches: 5. CDR3 coding DNA: TGCAGCGCATGGGGACAGCTGAACACTGAAGCTTTCTTT. This sequence encodes CSAWGQLNTEAFF.

This chain uses TRBV21-1 with TRBJ2-7; no check of the table's D call, TRBD2, against the DNA was made. TRBV21-1 is designated a pseudogene. The CDR3 extends over 16 amino acids. Here the CDR3 reads CASSKVRAGRAYEQYF. CDR3 bases: TGTGCCAGCAGCAAAGTCAGGGCGGGACGAGCCTACGAGCAGTACTTC.

For this clone: This sample includes further DNA sequences coding for the same CDR3. The J gene is TRBJ2-3, the V gene TRBV5-1, with 9 bases aligning to TRBD2. V was pared by 0 bases and J by 2 bases, with 4 bases of the junction left unmatched. The germline V gene has CDR1 SGHRS and CDR2 YFSETQ. The CDR3 runs to 16 residues. The chain's CDR3 is CASSLGLADYTDTQYF. The CDR3, as DNA: TGCGCCAGCAGCTTGGGACTAGCGGACTACACAGATACGCAGTATTTT.

The chain carries TRBV28 and TRBJ2-3; D ambiguous. The CDR3 sequence is 14 residues long. The ends were cut back, 7 bases at V and 5 bases at J, with 16 bases in the middle. Germline CDR1 and CDR2: MDHEN and SYDVKM. This chain's CDR3 is CASTPPRYKDTQYF. In DNA form, the CDR3 reads TGTGCCAGCACTCCCCCCAGATACAAAGATACGCAGTATTTT.

This chain joins TRBV11-3 and TRBJ2-6, with unresolved D. The CDR3 loop spans 14 amino acids. The ends were cut back, 9 bases at V and 2 bases at J, with 11 bases in the middle. Germline CDR1 reads SGHNT; CDR2 reads YENEEA. The CDR3 loop reads CASSVGAGANVLTF. CDR3 in DNA: TGTGCCAGTAGTGTTGGGGCTGGGGCCAACGTCCTGACTTTC.

This clone was counted between two and nine times. This chain joins TRBV30 and TRBJ1-1, with D unresolved. CDR1 GTSNPN and CDR2 SVGIG come from the germline V gene (reference sequence). V was shortened by 8 bases and J by 1 base, with 8 bases between the two germline ends. This CDR3 is built from 11 residues. The CDR3 here is CAGPENTEAFF. The DNA for the CDR3 is TGTGCCGGACCAGAGAACACTGAAGCTTTCTTT.

V usage is TRBV29-1 and J usage is TRBJ1-1, with 8 nucleotides matching TRBD1. Germline V lookup: CDR1 SQVTM, CDR2 ANQGSEA. V shed 5 bases and J 6 bases; nucleotides not matched to a gene: 2. This CDR3 region has 11 residues. CDR3 loop: CSVYRGAEAFF. CDR3 nucleotides: TGCAGCGTTTACAGGGGGGCTGAAGCTTTCTTT. Full variable domain (missing parts from reference TRBV29-1 and TRBJ1-1): SAVISQKPSRDICQRGTSLTIQCQVDSQVTMMFWYRQQPGQSLTLIATANQGSEATYESGFVIDKFPISRPNLTFSTLTVSNMSPEDSSIYLCSVYRGAEAFFGQGTRLTVV.

The chain combines TRBV2 with TRBJ1-1; possibly TRBD1 for D (5 bases). This CDR3 spans 14 amino acids. Germline assignment: CDR1 SNHLY and CDR2 FYNNEI. Between the trimmed V and J ends, which lost 5 bases and 7 bases, there was a span of 17 bases. CDR3 sequence reads: CASSSYRGHIEAFF. CDR3 nucleotides: TGTGCCAGCAGTTCCTATCGTGGACATATTGAAGCTTTCTTT.

The chain links TRBV5-1 to TRBJ2-5, with D maybe TRBD1 (6 bases). V lost 5 bases to trimming and J lost 1 base, with 15 bases between them. Looked up from germline, CDR1 is SGHRS and CDR2 is YFSETQ. The CDR3 length is 15 residues. CDR3 protein: CASSQPGQSQETQYF. DNA of the CDR3: TGCGCCAGCAGTCAACCAGGACAGAGCCAAGAGACCCAGTACTTC.

The chain employs TRBV11-3 and TRBJ2-2; 7 bases fit TRBD1. The CDR3 runs to 14 residues. Germline assignment: CDR1 SGHNT and CDR2 YENEEA. The V gene end was trimmed by 5 bases and the J gene end by 6 bases; junction bases not matched to a gene: 6. DNA for the CDR3: TGTGCCAGCAGCACCCACAGGGGTTCCGGGGAGCTGTTTTTT. Its protein is CASSTHRGSGELFF.

Points on this clone: The identical CDR3 is also encoded by other nucleotide sequences in the sample. V usage is TRBV5-1 and J usage is TRBJ2-7; 8 nucleotides agree with TRBD1. Germline assignment: CDR1 SGHRS and CDR2 YFSETQ. This CDR3 comprises 14 residues. V shed 4 bases and J 2 bases; nucleotides not matched to a gene: 5. DNA of the CDR3: TGCGCCAGCAGCCCGGGACAGGCTGCCTACGAGCAGTACTTC. It specifies CASSPGQAAYEQYF.

The chain carries TRBV27 and TRBJ2-3, with TRBD2 as a possible D gene (6 bases). The CDR3 spans 15 residues. From germline, CDR1 is MNHEY and CDR2 SMNVEV (reference sequence). Trimming stripped 2 bases from V and 2 bases from J, with 11 bases between. The CDR3 here is CASSLRWRDTDTQYF. In DNA form, the CDR3 reads TGTGCCAGCAGTTTAAGGTGGCGGGACACAGATACGCAGTATTTT.

The chain links TRBV5-1 to TRBJ2-7, with 7 bases identical to TRBD1. With V trimmed by 2 bases and J by 5 bases, 13 bases remained unmatched. Germline CDR1 reads SGHRS; CDR2 reads YFSETQ. This CDR3 has 16 amino acids. CDR3 sequence reads: CASSLILPTGRDEQYF. CDR3 nucleotides: TGCGCCAGCAGCTTAATCCTTCCGACAGGGCGCGACGAGCAGTACTTC.

This chain uses TRBV27 with TRBJ2-3, with D possibly TRBD1 on 6 matching bases. The V end lost 1 base, the J end lost 0 bases, and 14 bases lay between the germline ends. CDR3 length equals 17 residues. Germline lookup yields CDR1 MNHEY and CDR2 SMNVEV (reference sequence). CDR3 coding DNA: TGTGCCAGCAGTTTATTTACAGGGACCTCTAGCACAGATACGCAGTATTTT. Translation gives CASSLFTGTSSTDTQYF.

The V gene is TRBV7-6, the J gene TRBJ2-3; D remains unclear. Trimming removed 1 base from V and 4 bases from J, with 15 bases in between. There are 16 residues in the CDR3. Looked up from germline, CDR1 is SGHVS and CDR2 is FNYEAQ. The CDR3 nucleotides read TGTGCCAGCAGCTTAGGCCGGACCGGCACAGCAGATACGCAGTATTTT. Translated, it gives CASSLGRTGTADTQYF.

The CDR3 DNA is TGTGCCAGCAGCCAAGGTGTGGCTAGCGGGGCCCGTGAGCAGTTCTTC. The encoded protein is CASSQGVASGAREQFF. This chain connects TRBV14 to TRBJ2-1, with 9 positions matching TRBD2. With V trimmed by 1 base and J by 9 bases, 10 bases remained unmatched. In germline, CDR1 is SGHDN, CDR2 FVKESK. The CDR3 has 16 residues.

This chain joins TRBV4-2 and TRBJ1-4; 7 bases map to TRBD1. V gave up 2 bases and J gave up 3 bases; unmatched junction bases: 12. CDR1 and CDR2 (germline): LGHNA, YNFKEQ. This CDR3 is 18 amino acids long. The CDR3 DNA follows: TGTGCCAGCAGCCAATCCGTCGACAGGGAGCCGTCTAATGAAAAACTGTTTTTT. Its protein is CASSQSVDREPSNEKLFF.

The V and J genes are TRBV5-1 and TRBJ2-2; the D is unclear. Germline V gene data show CDR1 as SGHRS and CDR2 as YFSETQ. Trimming stripped 1 base from V and 3 bases from J, with 7 bases between. The CDR3 length is 14 residues. The CDR3 reads CASSLLQYTGELFF. For the CDR3, the DNA is TGCGCCAGCAGCTTGCTACAGTACACCGGGGAGCTGTTTTTT.

This rearrangement joins TRBV14 to TRBJ1-1; D unresolved. V shed 6 bases and J shed 1 base, with 9 bases lying between them. The CDR3 extends over 13 amino acids. Germline CDR1 and CDR2: SGHDN and FVKESK. CDR3 region: CASRTAENTEAFF. DNA of the CDR3: TGTGCCAGCAGGACGGCAGAGAACACTGAAGCTTTCTTT.

The V gene is TRBV15, the J gene TRBJ1-2; perhaps TRBD1 as D (5 bases). The length of the CDR3 is 17 residues. Germline V gene data show CDR1 as LNHNV and CDR2 as YYDKDF (reference sequence). V dropped 4 bases and J dropped 2 bases, with 20 bases sitting between them. The CDR3 reads CATSKGRAGLENYGYTF. Written as DNA, the CDR3 is TGTGCCACCAGCAAGGGCAGGGCAGGCCTTGAGAACTATGGCTACACCTTC.

With regard to this clone: This specimen includes other DNA sequences encoding the same CDR3. This chain uses TRBV2 with TRBJ2-1; 12 bases agree with TRBD2. The CDR3 is made up of 14 amino acids. Trimming cost V 6 bases and J 3 bases; bases outside gene matches: 0. The germline CDR1 and CDR2 sequences are SNHLY and FYNNEI. For the CDR3, the DNA is TGTGCCAGCAGGGGACTAGCGGGCTACAATGAGCAGTTCTTC. As protein: CASRGLAGYNEQFF.

The V call is TRBV25-1, the J call TRBJ2-3; TRBD2 is a possible D gene (5 bases). The germline V and J ends were trimmed by 3 bases and 0 bases, with 10 bases remaining between them. In germline, CDR1 is MGHDK, CDR2 SYGVNS. CDR3 length: 15 residues. The CDR3 is CASSEDLASTDTQYF. CDR3 bases: TGTGCCAGCAGTGAGGACTTGGCTAGCACAGATACGCAGTATTTT.

A remark on this clone: Other DNA sequences in the sample encode the same CDR3. This CDR3 reads CASSFTSGSYNEQFF. For the CDR3, the DNA is TGTGCCAGCAGCTTCACTAGCGGGAGCTACAATGAGCAGTTCTTC. The rearrangement links TRBV7-6 to TRBJ2-1, with TRBD2 identical over 11 bases. CDR3 length: 15 amino acids. Germline loops: CDR1 SGHVS, CDR2 FNYEAQ. Germline trimming cut 3 bases from V and 3 bases from J; bases unmatched to any gene: 1.

J is TRBJ2-5 and V is TRBV5-4; D is unresolved. Germline V CDR1 and CDR2: SGHNT, YYREEE (reference sequence). Trimming stripped 4 bases from V and 8 bases from J, with 18 bases between. This CDR3 comprises 14 residues. The CDR3 protein is CASSPVVQTNTQYF. CDR3 bases: TGTGCCAGCAGCCCTGTGGTCCAGACAAACACCCAGTACTTC. Full variable domain (outside the CDR3, taken from reference TRBV5-4 and TRBJ2-5): ETGVTQSPTHLIKTRGQQVTLRCSSQSGHNTVSWYQQALGQGPQFIFQYYREEENGRGNFPPRFSGLQFPNYSSELNVNALELDDSALYLCASSPVVQTNTQYFGPGTRLLVL.

The V call is TRBV19, the J call TRBJ2-1; TRBD2 might be the D (6 bases). Per the germline V gene, CDR1 is LNHDA and CDR2 is SQIVND (reference sequence). The CDR3 loop spans 11 amino acids. V was shortened by 5 bases and J by 8 bases, with 7 bases between the two germline ends. The CDR3 region is CASSPSDEQFF. In nucleotides, the CDR3 is TGTGCCAGTAGTCCTAGCGATGAGCAGTTCTTC.

This clone was observed a single time. V gene TRBV15 combines with J gene TRBJ1-2; D unclear. CDR1 and CDR2 from the germline V gene are LNHNV and YYDKDF (reference sequence). V was shortened by 3 bases and J by 4 bases, with 18 bases between the two germline ends. The CDR3 has 16 amino acids. For the CDR3, the DNA is TGTGCCACCAGCAGCACCTTCACGGTTTACCCCTATGGCTACACCTTC. It encodes CATSSTFTVYPYGYTF.

The V gene is TRBV19, the J gene TRBJ2-7; 9 bases agree with TRBD1. V lost 4 bases and J lost 3; bases outside the gene matches: 4. The CDR3 runs to 14 residues. CDR1 and CDR2 from the germline V gene are LNHDA and SQIVND (reference sequence). This chain's CDR3 is CASSNGQGRYEQYF. The CDR3 coding sequence is TGTGCCAGTAGTAACGGACAGGGGCGCTACGAGCAGTACTTC.

The V and J genes are TRBV10-3 and TRBJ2-1, with 8 positions matching TRBD2. Losses at the gene ends were 0 bases for V and 9 bases for J; bases not matched to a gene: 7. CDR3 length: 15 amino acids. Germline V CDR1 and CDR2: ENHRY, SYGVKD. In nucleotides, the CDR3 is TGTGCCATCAGTGAGTCGAGAGCGGGAGAGGGTGAGCAGTTCTTC. Its protein is CAISESRAGEGEQFF.

This clone has just a few counts. Within the sample, other DNA sequences also encode this same CDR3. The DNA of the CDR3 is TGTGCCAGCAGCCTGGTTGGCAATCAGCCCCAGCATTTT. Residues: CASSLVGNQPQHF. This chain uses TRBV7-2 with TRBJ1-5; no reliable D call. The CDR3 loop spans 13 amino acids. Germline V gives CDR1 SGHTA, CDR2 FQGNSA. V lost 5 bases to trimming and J lost 2 bases, with 7 bases between them.

This clone was seen just once. Other nucleotide sequences in the sample specify the same CDR3. The chain recombines TRBV5-1 with TRBJ2-3, with TRBD2 matching 9 bases. The CDR3 totals 16 residues. V gave up 4 bases and J gave up 0 bases; unmatched junction bases: 6. Germline assignment: CDR1 SGHRS and CDR2 YFSETQ. The CDR3 nucleotides are TGCGCCAGCAGCCCCTCTAGCGGGGCGAGCACAGATACGCAGTATTTT. It codes for CASSPSSGASTDTQYF.